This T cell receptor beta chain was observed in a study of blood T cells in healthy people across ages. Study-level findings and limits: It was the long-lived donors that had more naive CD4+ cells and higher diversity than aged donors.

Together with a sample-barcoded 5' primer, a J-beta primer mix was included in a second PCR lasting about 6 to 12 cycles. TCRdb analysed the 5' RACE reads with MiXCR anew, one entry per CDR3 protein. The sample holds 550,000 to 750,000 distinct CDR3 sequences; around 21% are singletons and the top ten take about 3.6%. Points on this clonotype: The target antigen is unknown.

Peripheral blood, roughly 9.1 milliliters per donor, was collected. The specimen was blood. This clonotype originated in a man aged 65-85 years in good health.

Here the CDR3 reads CASSLVPREEETQYF. CDR3 coding DNA: TGCGCCAGCAGCTTGGTCCCCAGGGAGGAGGAGACCCAGTACTTC. V usage is TRBV5-1 and J usage is TRBJ2-5; TRBD2 is a possible D gene (6 bases). CDR1 SGHRS and CDR2 YFSETQ come from the germline V gene. The CDR3 length is 15 residues. Trimming took 0 bases from V and 5 from J, leaving 14 bases between them.